A single sample gave rise to the 18 T cell receptor beta chains below, sequenced in a study of blood T cell repertoires in COVID-19. Clones were sequenced by immunoSEQ multiplex PCR, and TCRdb holds only the in-frame ones, with some missing. This table has approximately 58,000 clones, roughly 77% appearing once. Sequences were obtained from peripheral blood. These TCRs come from a man aged 55 to 70 with COVID-19, enrolled during active disease.

This sequence joins TRBV5-1 and TRBJ2-7; TRBD2 matches 8 bases. Germline CDR1 reads SGHRS; CDR2 reads YFSETQ. The CDR3 runs 15 residues. V shed 3 bases and J 3 bases; nucleotides not matched to a gene: 8. The CDR3 DNA sequence: TGCGCCAGCAGCTCTTTACCCGGGACTAGCTACGAGCAGTACTTC. It codes for CASSSLPGTSYEQYF.

The rearrangement links TRBV10-3 to TRBJ2-1, with a tentative D call TRBD1 (5 bases). Germline CDR1 ENHRY, CDR2 SYGVKD. There are 14 residues in the CDR3. Trimming left V 0 bases short and J 12 bases short, with 15 bases between. CDR3 in amino acids: CAISESVTGRGQFF. Here the CDR3 DNA reads TGTGCCATCAGTGAGTCGGTAACAGGTAGAGGGCAGTTCTTC.

The rearrangement links TRBV4-1 to TRBJ1-4; D call uncertain. The CDR3 totals 16 residues. The germline V gene has CDR1 MGHRA and CDR2 YSYEKL. V shed 0 bases and J shed 0 bases, with 8 bases lying between them. The CDR3 loop is CASSQERGTTNEKLFF. CDR3 DNA: TGCGCCAGCAGCCAAGAACGGGGAACAACTAATGAAAAACTGTTTTTT.

This sequence joins TRBV6-1 and TRBJ1-4, with D perhaps TRBD1 (6 bases). Trimming cost V 3 bases and J 10 bases, with 15 bases left between them. CDR3 size: 14 residues. The germline V gene has CDR1 MNHNS and CDR2 SASEGT. CDR3 in amino acids: CASSEGTKATKLFF. CDR3 bases: TGTGCCAGCAGTGAGGGGACAAAGGCCACAAAACTGTTTTTT.

V and J are TRBV6-6 and TRBJ2-2, with TRBD2 identical over 9 bases. This CDR3 contains 15 residues. The V gene end was trimmed by 5 bases and the J gene end by 3 bases; junction bases not matched to a gene: 4. Germline-derived CDR1 and CDR2 are MNHNY and SVGAGI (reference sequence). The CDR3 DNA reads TGTGCCAGCAGTCTCCGACTAGCGGACACCGGGGAGCTGTTTTTT. Protein product: CASSLRLADTGELFF.

V is TRBV19 and J is TRBJ1-4; maybe TRBD1 (6 bases). The V end lost 3 bases, the J end lost 4 bases, and 15 bases lay between the germline ends. Germline lookup yields CDR1 LNHDA and CDR2 SQIVND (reference sequence). The CDR3 runs to 16 residues. Written as DNA, the CDR3 is TGTGCCAGTAGTATCCCGTCAGGGGCCCGTAATGAAAAACTGTTTTTT. It encodes CASSIPSGARNEKLFF.

The genes are TRBV27 and TRBJ2-2, with 8 nucleotides matching TRBD1. The germline gives CDR1 MNHEY, CDR2 SMNVEV (reference sequence). Trimming took 6 bases from V and 7 from J; bases not matched to a gene: 4. This CDR3 comprises 13 residues. The DNA of the CDR3 is TGTGCCAGCAGGCCTACAGGGGGCGGGGAGCTGTTTTTT. It codes for CASRPTGGGELFF.

The chain is built from TRBV29-1 and TRBJ2-1, with D unclear. Germline CDR1 reads SQVTM; CDR2 reads ANQGSEA. Trimming pared 5 bases from V and 2 bases from J, leaving 4 bases between. The CDR3 is 11 amino acids. CDR3 protein: CSVPAYNEQFF. The CDR3 DNA is TGCAGCGTTCCAGCCTACAATGAGCAGTTCTTC.

In DNA form, the CDR3 reads TGTGCCAGTAGCCCCTTGACTAGCACCACCTACGAGCAGTACTTC. It is translated as CASSPLTSTTYEQYF. This rearrangement joins TRBV19 to TRBJ2-7; TRBD2 agrees at 7 bases. The CDR3 totals 15 residues. With 6 bases clipped from V and 2 bases from J, the junction kept 10 bases outside the gene matches. Germline V CDR1 and CDR2: LNHDA, SQIVND (reference sequence).

The chain couples TRBV7-9 to TRBJ1-4; maybe TRBD1 (5 bases). From germline, CDR1 is SEHNR and CDR2 FQNEAQ (reference sequence). The CDR3 spans 15 residues. V was trimmed by 1 base and J by 8 bases, leaving 14 bases between them. The CDR3 reads CASSLDGGVSEKLFF. The CDR3 DNA sequence: TGTGCCAGCAGCTTAGACGGGGGTGTTTCCGAAAAACTGTTTTTT.

The table lists this clone with a count of one. The chain uses TRBV11-2 and TRBJ2-2; TRBD1 matches at 7 bases. Germline V gene sequence: CDR1 SGHAT, CDR2 FQNNGV. Trimming removed 1 base from V and 7 bases from J; junction bases left unmatched: 6. The CDR3 covers 15 residues. CDR3 protein: CASSLGDRAGGELFF. CDR3 nucleotides: TGTGCCAGCAGCTTAGGTGACAGGGCGGGCGGGGAGCTGTTTTTT.

The chain is built from TRBV5-1 and TRBJ2-5, with 8 bases that match TRBD1. J gave up 2 bases and V 5 bases, and 5 bases lay outside the gene matches. Germline CDR1 SGHRS, CDR2 YFSETQ. This CDR3 spans 14 amino acids. CDR3 sequence reads: CASSSTGGQETQYF. In DNA form, the CDR3 reads TGCGCCAGCAGTAGTACAGGGGGACAAGAGACCCAGTACTTC.

The chain is built from TRBV23-1 and TRBJ1-4; TRBD1 is a possible D gene (6 bases). TRBV23-1 is sorted into the ORF group, with uncertain function. The CDR3 runs to 15 residues. Trimming took 0 bases from V and 4 from J, leaving 9 bases between them. CDR3 nucleotide sequence: TGCGCCAGCAGTCAATCGCAGGGGATTAATGAAAAACTGTTTTTT. Its translation is CASSQSQGINEKLFF.

This chain connects TRBV7-9 to TRBJ2-3; no reliable D call. Germline CDR1 reads SEHNR; CDR2 reads FQNEAQ (reference sequence). CDR3 length: 16 amino acids. V was clipped by 0 bases and J by 2 bases, with 12 bases between them. DNA of the CDR3: TGTGCCAGCAGCTTAGCTGGCCTAGTCGACACAGATACGCAGTATTTT. Amino acids: CASSLAGLVDTDTQYF.

This clone was found once. The rearrangement links TRBV10-3 to TRBJ2-7; TRBD1 aligns across 7 bases. This CDR3 comprises 14 residues. Germline V lookup: CDR1 ENHRY, CDR2 SYGVKD. After removal of 4 bases from V and 6 bases from J, the junction contained 9 bases not matched to a gene. In DNA form, the CDR3 reads TGTGCCATCAGTGTCACAGGGGCGGTAGTCGAGCAGTACTTC. This codes for CAISVTGAVVEQYF.

The chain couples TRBV5-1 to TRBJ2-5, with D maybe TRBD2 (6 bases). This CDR3 has 14 residues. V was trimmed by 0 bases and J by 5 bases, leaving 11 bases between them. CDR1 and CDR2 from the germline V gene are SGHRS and YFSETQ. Here the CDR3 reads CASSLERGGETQYF. CDR3 in DNA: TGCGCCAGCAGCTTGGAACGGGGAGGCGAGACCCAGTACTTC. Full variable domain (outside the CDR3, taken from reference TRBV5-1 and TRBJ2-5): KAGVTQTPRYLIKTRGQQVTLSCSPISGHRSVSWYQQTPGQGLQFLFEYFSETQRNKGNFPGRFSGRQFSNSRSEMNVSTLELGDSALYLCASSLERGGETQYFGPGTRLLVL.

The CDR3 region has the DNA TGTGCCAGCAGCTTAGGTAGCAGACCGAGCTCCTACAATGAGCAGTTCTTC. It translates to CASSLGSRPSSYNEQFF. The chain carries TRBV11-3 and TRBJ2-1; D uncertain. The germline gives CDR1 SGHNT, CDR2 YENEEA. The CDR3 runs to 17 residues. V lost 1 base, J lost 0 bases, and 13 bases lay in between. Full variable domain (remainder filled in from reference TRBV11-3 and TRBJ2-1): EAGVVQSPRYKIIEKKQPVAFWCNPISGHNTLYWYLQNLGQGPELLIRYENEEAVDDSQLPKDRFSAERLKGVDSTLKIQPAELGDSAVYLCASSLGSRPSSYNEQFFGPGTRLTVL.

The chain carries TRBV6-5 and TRBJ1-2; TRBD1 matches at 11 bases. The CDR3 spans 13 residues. CDR1 and CDR2 from the germline V gene are MNHEY and SVGAGI. With V trimmed by 7 bases and J by 7 bases, 5 bases remained unmatched. CDR3 bases: TGTGCCAGCACCTTTGGACAGGGGGCTGGCTACACCTTC. It encodes CASTFGQGAGYTF.